This T cell receptor beta chain was profiled in a study of blood T cell repertoires in COVID-19. For the study at large: Two negative PCRs, clearance, or symptom resolution characterized the recovered Cohort 3 donors.

The CDR3 is made up of 14 amino acids. J gave up 6 bases and V 3 bases, and 2 bases lay outside the gene matches. The germline gives CDR1 LGHDT, CDR2 YNNKEL (reference sequence). Authors' processing steps: Reference gene primers were amplified, and this amplification served to estimate nucleated cell counts. Clones were sequenced by immunoSEQ multiplex PCR, and TCRdb holds only the in-frame ones, with some missing. That table is the source of V, J and clone size, and D and trimming were worked out from the DNA. The sample has some 190,000 clones; around 86% are singletons. Participants reported their clinical history, and cohort assignment relied on those reports.

The chain combines TRBV3-1 (or the pseudogene TRBV3-2) with TRBJ2-4, with 10 nucleotides matching TRBD1. This TCR derives from a woman aged 35 to 49 in a cohort exposed to, infected with or recovered from COVID-19 (not recorded which). The specimen was PBMCs or T cells enriched from blood (not recorded which). CDR3: CASSQTGGTNIQYF. The DNA of the CDR3 is TGTGCCAGCAGCCAGACAGGGGGCACAAACATTCAGTACTTC.